This T cell receptor beta chain is from a study of control samples from healthy donors and cancer patients. Using immunoSEQ multiplex PCR, the repertoire was profiled, and TCRdb retains in-frame clones only, with some absent. The data show 100,000 or so clones, about nine tenths seen once. CDR1 is MGHRA, CDR2 YSYEKL, per germline. V was pared by 0 bases and J by 7 bases, with 4 bases of the junction left unmatched. This CDR3 has 15 residues. The receptor was derived from a woman younger than 45 in good health. The chain has TRBV4-1 and TRBJ2-1; 9 bases align to TRBD2. The sequencing sample was made of blood. The chain's CDR3 is CASSQDSGSANEQFF. The CDR3 DNA reads as TGCGCCAGCAGCCAAGATAGCGGGAGTGCTAATGAGCAGTTCTTC.